This T cell receptor (beta chain) was sequenced for a study of blood T cell repertoires in COVID-19. Study overall: The study drew acute and convalescent COVID-19 samples from the United States, Italy and Spain.

V was clipped by 3 bases and J by 6 bases, with 15 bases between them. The CDR3 totals 15 residues. CDR1 and CDR2 (germline): KGHSH, LQKENI. The protocol was immunoSEQ multiplex PCR, while the TCRdb copy is restricted to in-frame clones and leaves out a portion. Among about 210,000 clones listed, about 84% were seen once. This clone was counted a few times. The clonotype originates from a woman aged 80 or older with COVID-19, enrolled during active disease. Specimen: peripheral blood. The chain combines TRBV18 with TRBJ2-1; TRBD2 might be the D (6 bases). The CDR3 region has the DNA TGTGCCAGCTCACCCCGCAGGACTACATTCAATGAGCAGTTCTTC. Its protein product is CASSPRRTTFNEQFF.